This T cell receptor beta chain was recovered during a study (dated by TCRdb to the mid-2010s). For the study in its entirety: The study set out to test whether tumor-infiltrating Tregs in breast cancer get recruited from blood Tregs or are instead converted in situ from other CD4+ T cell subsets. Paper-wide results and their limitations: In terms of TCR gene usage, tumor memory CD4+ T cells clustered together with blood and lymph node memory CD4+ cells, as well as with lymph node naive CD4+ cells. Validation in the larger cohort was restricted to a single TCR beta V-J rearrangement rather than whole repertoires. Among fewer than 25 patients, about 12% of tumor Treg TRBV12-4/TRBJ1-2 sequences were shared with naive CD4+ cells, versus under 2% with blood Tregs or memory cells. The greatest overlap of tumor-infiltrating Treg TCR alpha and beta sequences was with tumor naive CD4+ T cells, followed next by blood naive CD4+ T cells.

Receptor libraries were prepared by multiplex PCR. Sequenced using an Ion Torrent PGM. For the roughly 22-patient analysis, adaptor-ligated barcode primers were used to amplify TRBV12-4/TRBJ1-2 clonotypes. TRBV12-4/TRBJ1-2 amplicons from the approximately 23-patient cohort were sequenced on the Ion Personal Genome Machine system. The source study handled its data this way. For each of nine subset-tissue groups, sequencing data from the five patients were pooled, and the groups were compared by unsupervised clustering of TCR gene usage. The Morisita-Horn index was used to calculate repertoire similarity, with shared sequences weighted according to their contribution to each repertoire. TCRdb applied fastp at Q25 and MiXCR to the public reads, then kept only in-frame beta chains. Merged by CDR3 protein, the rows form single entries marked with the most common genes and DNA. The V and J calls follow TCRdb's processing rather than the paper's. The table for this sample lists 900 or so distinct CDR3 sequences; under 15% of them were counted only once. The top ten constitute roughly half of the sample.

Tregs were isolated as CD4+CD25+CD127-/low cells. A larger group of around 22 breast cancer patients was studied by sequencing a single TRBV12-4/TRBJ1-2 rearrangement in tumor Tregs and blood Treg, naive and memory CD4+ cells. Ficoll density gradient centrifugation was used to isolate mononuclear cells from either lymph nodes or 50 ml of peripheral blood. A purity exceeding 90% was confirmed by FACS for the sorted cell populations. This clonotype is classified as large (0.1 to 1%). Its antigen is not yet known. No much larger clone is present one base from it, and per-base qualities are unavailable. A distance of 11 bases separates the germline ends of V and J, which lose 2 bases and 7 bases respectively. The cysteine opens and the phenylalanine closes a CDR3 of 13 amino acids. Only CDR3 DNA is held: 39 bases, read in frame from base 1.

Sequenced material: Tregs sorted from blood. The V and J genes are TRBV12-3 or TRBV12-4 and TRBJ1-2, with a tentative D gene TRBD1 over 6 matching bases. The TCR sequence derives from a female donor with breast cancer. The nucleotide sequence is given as TGTGCCAGCAGTTTATCAGGGGAGAGTGGCTACACCTTC. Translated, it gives CASSLSGESGYTF.